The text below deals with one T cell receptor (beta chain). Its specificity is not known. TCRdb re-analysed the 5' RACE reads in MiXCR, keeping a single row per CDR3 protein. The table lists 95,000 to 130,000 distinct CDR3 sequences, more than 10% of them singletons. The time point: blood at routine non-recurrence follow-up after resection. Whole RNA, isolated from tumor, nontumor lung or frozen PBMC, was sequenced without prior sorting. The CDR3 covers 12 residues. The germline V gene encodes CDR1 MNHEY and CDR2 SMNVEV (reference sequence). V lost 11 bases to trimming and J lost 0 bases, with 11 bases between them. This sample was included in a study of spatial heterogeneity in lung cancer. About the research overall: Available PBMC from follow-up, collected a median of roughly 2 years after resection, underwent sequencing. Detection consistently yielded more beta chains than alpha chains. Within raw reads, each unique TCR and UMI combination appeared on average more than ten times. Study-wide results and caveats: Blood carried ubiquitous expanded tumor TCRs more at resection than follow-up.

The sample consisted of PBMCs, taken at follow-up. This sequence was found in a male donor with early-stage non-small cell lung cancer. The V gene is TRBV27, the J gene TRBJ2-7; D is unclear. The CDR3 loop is CAVGLRSYEQYF. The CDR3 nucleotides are TGTGCCGTAGGTCTACGCTCCTACGAGCAGTACTTC.